The present T cell receptor (beta chain) was sequenced within a study of OX40 agonist ivuxolimab in advanced cancers. Study-level background: Clinicians treated patients with ivuxolimab, an agonistic anti-OX40 (CD134) antibody. Study findings and constraints: The average count of expanded clones was higher among CD8+ T cells than among CD4+. Nonresponders, in some cases, also had low normalized T-cell clonal expansion.

This clone occurred once. Antigen unknown. TCRdb's copy holds only in-frame clones and misses some; the assay was immunoSEQ multiplex PCR. The sample consists of roughly 72,000 clones, nearly 90% of them appearing once. The ends were cut back, 1 base at V and 10 bases at J, with 8 bases in the middle. This CDR3 region has 12 residues. The germline gives CDR1 SEHNR, CDR2 FQNEAQ (reference sequence). V gene TRBV7-9 combines with J gene TRBJ2-1; D might be TRBD1 or TRBD2, each matching 5 bases. The sequence was obtained from an adult with an advanced solid tumor such as melanoma, head and neck, liver or kidney cancer. Sequences were derived from CD4+ or CD8+ T cells sorted from blood, sampled in a trial of the OX40 agonist ivuxolimab. The CDR3 here is CASSLGGGEQFF. CDR3 in DNA: TGTGCCAGCAGCTTAGGTGGGGGAGAGCAGTTCTTC.